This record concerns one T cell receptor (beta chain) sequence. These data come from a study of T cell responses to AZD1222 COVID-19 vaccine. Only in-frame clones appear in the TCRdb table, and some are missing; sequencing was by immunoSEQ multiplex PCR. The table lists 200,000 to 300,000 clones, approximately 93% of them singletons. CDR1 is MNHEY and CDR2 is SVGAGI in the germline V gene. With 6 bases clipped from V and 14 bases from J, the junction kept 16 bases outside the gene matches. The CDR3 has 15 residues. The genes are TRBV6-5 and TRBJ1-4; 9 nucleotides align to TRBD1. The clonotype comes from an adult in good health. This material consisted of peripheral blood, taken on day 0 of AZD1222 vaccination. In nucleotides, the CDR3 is TGTGCCAGCAGGGGGGGACAGGGCCTAATGGGAAGGCTGTTTTTT. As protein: CASRGGQGLMGRLFF.